Listed below are T cell receptor beta chains from one sample, sequenced in a study of shared T cell receptors in the human thymus. TCRdb keeps only in-frame clones here, not all; method: immunoSEQ multiplex PCR. The repertoire has 720,000 or so clones, approximately 85% of them found once; the top ten carry roughly 0.01%. A further study also used this sample, focusing on human thymus T cells.

Material for sequencing was thymocytes. These receptors were taken from a girl under two years old with a congenital heart defect. Both conserved end residues are part of each CDR3. The D gene is left open where the match is weak. The size entry is marked missing in some rows and otherwise reads once, few, many or a size class.

abundance | d_gene | j_gene | v_gene | CDR3aa | CDR3nt
. | TRBD2 | TRBJ2-3 | TRBV11-2 | CASSRGLAGITDTQYF | TGTGCCAGCAGCCGTGGACTAGCGGGGATCACAGATACGCAGTATTTT
. | TRBD2 | TRBJ2-2 | TRBV4-2 | CASSQVTGGRRVGELFF | TGTGCCAGCAGCCAAGTGACGGGCGGGAGGAGGGTCGGGGAGCTGTTTTTT
. | . | TRBJ1-4 | TRBV7-8 | CASSWVFNEKLFF | TGTGCCAGCAGCTGGGTGTTTAATGAAAAACTATTTTTT
. | . | TRBJ2-7 | TRBV14 | CASSLKDNSYEQYF | TGTGCCAGCAGCCTGAAGGACAACTCCTACGAGCAGTACTTC
. | TRBD1 | TRBJ2-7 | TRBV2 | CASTRTGSAYEQYF | TGTGCCAGCACCAGGACAGGGAGTGCCTACGAGCAGTACTTC
. | TRBD1 | TRBJ1-6 | TRBV4-1 | CASSQDLRWTGKNSPLHF | TGCGCCAGCAGCCAAGACCTTCGCTGGACAGGGAAAAATTCACCCCTCCACTTT
. | TRBD2 | TRBJ2-7 | TRBV13 | CASSQLGLAGGLQYF | TGTGCCAGCAGCCAACTCGGTTTAGCGGGGGGTCTGCAGTACTTC
. | . | TRBJ2-1 | TRBV5-1 | CASSNPRRFEQFF | TGCGCCAGCAGCAACCCCCGCCGGTTTGAGCAGTTCTTC
. | TRBD1 | TRBJ1-1 | TRBV29-1 | CSGEGRDRGENTEAFF | TGCAGCGGAGAAGGCCGGGACAGGGGAGAGAACACTGAAGCTTTCTTT
. | TRBD1 | TRBJ2-1 | TRBV10-3 | CAISELSDRDRNEQFF | TGTGCCATCAGTGAACTCAGCGACAGGGATAGGAATGAGCAGTTCTTC
. | TRBD2 | TRBJ2-7 | TRBV6-1 | CASSDWTSGPYEQYF | TGTGCCAGCAGTGATTGGACTAGCGGGCCTTACGAGCAGTACTTC
. | TRBD1 | TRBJ2-7 | TRBV9 | CASSDRDRGYEQYF | TGTGCCAGCAGCGACCGGGACAGGGGGTACGAGCAGTACTTC
. | TRBD2 | TRBJ2-1 | TRBV4-2 | CASSQDHGAGGSHEQFF | TGTGCCAGCAGCCAAGATCACGGAGCGGGGGGCTCTCATGAGCAGTTCTTC
. | TRBD1 | TRBJ2-5 | TRBV6-5 | CASSYWQGAQETQYF | TGTGCCAGCAGTTACTGGCAGGGGGCCCAAGAGACCCAGTACTTC
. | . | TRBJ1-2 | TRBV30 | CAWSAPPGPYGYTF | TGTGCCTGGAGTGCCCCCCCAGGGCCCTATGGCTACACCTTC
. | TRBD1 | TRBJ2-3 | TRBV5-4 | CASSRDRGRTDTQYF | TGTGCCAGCAGCCGGGACAGGGGGCGCACAGATACGCAGTATTTT
. | . | TRBJ1-1 | TRBV5-4 | CASSPPPLPMNTEAFF | TGTGCCAGCAGCCCTCCCCCGTTACCTATGAACACTGAAGCTTTCTTT
. | . | TRBJ1-4 | TRBV23-1 | CASSPTSGEKLFF | TGCGCCAGCAGCCCTACCAGCGGTGAAAAACTGTTTTTT
. | TRBD1 | TRBJ1-1 | TRBV5-6 | CASSFRDREDGTEAFF | TGTGCCAGCAGCTTCCGGGACAGGGAGGATGGCACTGAAGCTTTCTTT
. | TRBD1 | TRBJ1-2 | TRBV6-5 | CASFSGTGIITGYTF | TGTGCCAGCTTCTCCGGGACAGGGATTATAACTGGCTACACCTTC
few | . | TRBJ1-1 | TRBV29-1 | CSTISGVRGNTEAFF | TGCAGCACTATTTCAGGGGTTAGGGGGAACACTGAAGCTTTCTTT
. | TRBD2 | TRBJ2-1 | TRBV27 | CAISPGKTGGSWGEQFF | TGTGCCATCAGCCCCGGTAAGACGGGGGGATCTTGGGGTGAGCAGTTCTTC
. | TRBD1 | TRBJ2-7 | TRBV6-6 | CASRARDRAYEQYF | TGTGCCAGCAGGGCCCGTGACAGGGCCTACGAGCAGTACTTC